The text below deals with one T cell receptor beta chain. Described time point: pretreatment peripheral blood. Only in-frame clones appear in the TCRdb table, and some are missing; sequencing was by immunoSEQ multiplex PCR. There are tens of thousands of clones in the sample; approximately 90% occur only once, and approximately 15% lies in the top ten. The V and J ends lost 8 bases and 0 bases respectively, with 13 bases between them. The CDR3 sequence is 14 residues long. Looked up from germline, CDR1 is MGHDK and CDR2 is SYGVNS. The data were taken from a study of PD-L1 blockade in urothelial cancer. Across the whole study: Patients started atezolizumab around 2014, 1,200 mg intravenously every 3 weeks.

The sequencing used PBMCs, collected around atezolizumab (anti-PD-L1) treatment. The chain is built from TRBV25-1 and TRBJ2-5; D perhaps matches TRBD2 (6 bases). The TCR comes from a woman aged 60 to 75 with urothelial cancer. This CDR3 is CASGRLGNQETQYF. CDR3 bases: TGTGCCAGCGGGAGACTAGGGAACCAAGAGACCCAGTACTTC. Full variable domain (rest looked up from reference TRBV25-1 and TRBJ2-5): EADIYQTPRYLVIGTGKKITLECSQTMGHDKMYWYQQDPGMELHLIHYSYGVNSTEKGDLSSESTVSRIRTEHFPLTLESARPSHTSQYLCASGRLGNQETQYFGPGTRLLVL.